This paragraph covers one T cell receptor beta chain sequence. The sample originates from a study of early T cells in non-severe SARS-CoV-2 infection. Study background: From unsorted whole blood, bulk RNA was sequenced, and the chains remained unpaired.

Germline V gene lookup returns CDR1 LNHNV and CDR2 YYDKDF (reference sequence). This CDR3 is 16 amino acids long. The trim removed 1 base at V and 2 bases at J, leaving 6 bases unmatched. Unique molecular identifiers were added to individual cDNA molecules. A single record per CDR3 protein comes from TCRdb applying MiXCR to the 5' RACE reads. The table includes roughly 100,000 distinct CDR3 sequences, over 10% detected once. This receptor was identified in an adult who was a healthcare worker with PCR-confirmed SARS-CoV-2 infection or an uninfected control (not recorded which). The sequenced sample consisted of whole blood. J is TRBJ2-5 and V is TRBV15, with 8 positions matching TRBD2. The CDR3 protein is CATSRVPSGSQETQYF. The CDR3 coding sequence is TGTGCCACCAGCAGAGTACCTAGCGGGTCACAAGAGACCCAGTACTTC.